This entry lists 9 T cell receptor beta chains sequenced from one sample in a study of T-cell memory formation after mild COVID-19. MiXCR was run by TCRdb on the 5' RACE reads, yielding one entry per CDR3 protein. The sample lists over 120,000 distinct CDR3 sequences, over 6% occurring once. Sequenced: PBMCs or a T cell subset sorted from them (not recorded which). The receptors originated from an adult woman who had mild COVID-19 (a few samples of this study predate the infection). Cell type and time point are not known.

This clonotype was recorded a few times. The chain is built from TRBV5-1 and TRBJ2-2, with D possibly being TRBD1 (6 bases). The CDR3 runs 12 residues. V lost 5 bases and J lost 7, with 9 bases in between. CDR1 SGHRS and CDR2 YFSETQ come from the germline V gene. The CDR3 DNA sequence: TGCGCCAGCAGTAGGGGGAACGGGGAGCTGTTTTTT. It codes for CASSRGNGELFF.

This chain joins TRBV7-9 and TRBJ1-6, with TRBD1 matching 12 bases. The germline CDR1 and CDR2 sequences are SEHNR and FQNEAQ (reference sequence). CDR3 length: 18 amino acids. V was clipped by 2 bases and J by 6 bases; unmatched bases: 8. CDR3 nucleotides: TGTGCCAGCAGCTTATCCTCAGGGGACAGGGGGCTTAATTCACCCCTCCACTTT. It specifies CASSLSSGDRGLNSPLHF.

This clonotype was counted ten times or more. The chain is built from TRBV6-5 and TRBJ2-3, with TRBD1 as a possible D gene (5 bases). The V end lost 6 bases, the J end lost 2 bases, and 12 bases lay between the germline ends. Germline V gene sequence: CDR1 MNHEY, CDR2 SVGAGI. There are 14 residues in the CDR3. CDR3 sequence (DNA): TGTGCCAGCAGCCGCAGGGAACCCACAGATACGCAGTATTTT. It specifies CASSRREPTDTQYF.

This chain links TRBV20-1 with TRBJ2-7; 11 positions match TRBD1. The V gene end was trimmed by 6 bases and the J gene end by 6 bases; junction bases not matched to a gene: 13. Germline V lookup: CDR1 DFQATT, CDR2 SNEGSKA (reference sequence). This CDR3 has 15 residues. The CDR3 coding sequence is TGCAGTGCCGAACCGAGGGACAGGGGGTTCGGCGAGCAGTACTTC. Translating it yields CSAEPRDRGFGEQYF.

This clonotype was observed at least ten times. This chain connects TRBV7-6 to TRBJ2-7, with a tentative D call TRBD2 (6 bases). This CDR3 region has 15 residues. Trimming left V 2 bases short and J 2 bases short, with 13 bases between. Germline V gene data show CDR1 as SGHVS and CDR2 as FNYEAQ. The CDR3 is CASSLRTSSTYEQYF. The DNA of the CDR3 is TGTGCCAGCAGCTTACGTACTAGCTCAACCTACGAGCAGTACTTC.

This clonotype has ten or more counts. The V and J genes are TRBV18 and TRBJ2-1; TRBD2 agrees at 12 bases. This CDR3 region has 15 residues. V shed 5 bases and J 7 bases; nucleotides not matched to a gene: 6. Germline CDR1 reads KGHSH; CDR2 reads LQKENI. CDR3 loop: CASSVTSGSSNEQFF. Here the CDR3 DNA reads TGTGCCAGCTCAGTGACTAGCGGGAGCTCTAATGAGCAGTTCTTC. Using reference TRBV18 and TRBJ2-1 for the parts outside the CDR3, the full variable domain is NAGVMQNPRHLVRRRGQEARLRCSPMKGHSHVYWYRQLPEEGLKFMVYLQKENIIDESGMPKERFSAEFPKEGPSILRIQQVVRGDSAAYFCASSVTSGSSNEQFFGPGTRLTVL.

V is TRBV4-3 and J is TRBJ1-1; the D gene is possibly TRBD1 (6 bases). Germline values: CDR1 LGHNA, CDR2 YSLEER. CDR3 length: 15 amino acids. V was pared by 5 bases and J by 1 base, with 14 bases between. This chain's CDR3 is CASSSHRGQNTEAFF. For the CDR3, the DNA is TGCGCCAGCAGCTCACACCGGGGGCAGAACACTGAAGCTTTCTTT.

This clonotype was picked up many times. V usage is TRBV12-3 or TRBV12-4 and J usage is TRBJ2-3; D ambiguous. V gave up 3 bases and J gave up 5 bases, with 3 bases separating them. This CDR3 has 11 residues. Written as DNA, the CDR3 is TGTGCCAGCAGTTTGATAGATACGCAGTATTTT. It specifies CASSLIDTQYF.

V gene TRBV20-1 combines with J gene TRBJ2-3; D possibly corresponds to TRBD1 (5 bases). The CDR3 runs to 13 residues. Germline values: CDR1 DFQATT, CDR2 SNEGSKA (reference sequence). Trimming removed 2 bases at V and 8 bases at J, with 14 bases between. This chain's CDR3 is CSARSPQGATQYF. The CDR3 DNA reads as TGCAGTGCTAGAAGCCCCCAGGGTGCTACGCAGTATTTT.